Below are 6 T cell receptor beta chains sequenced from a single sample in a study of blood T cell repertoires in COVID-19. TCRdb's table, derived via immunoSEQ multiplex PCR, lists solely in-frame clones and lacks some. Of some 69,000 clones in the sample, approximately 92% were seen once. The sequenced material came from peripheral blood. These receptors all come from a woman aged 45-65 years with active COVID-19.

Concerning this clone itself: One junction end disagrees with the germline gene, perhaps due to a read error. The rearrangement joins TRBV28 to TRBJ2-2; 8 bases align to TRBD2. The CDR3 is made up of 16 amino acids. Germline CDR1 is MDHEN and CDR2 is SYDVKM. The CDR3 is CASSLRLAKSNRGAVF. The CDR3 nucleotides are TGTGCCAGCAGCCTCCGACTAGCGAAGTCTAACCGGGGAGCTGTTTTT.

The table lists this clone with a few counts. The CDR3 DNA is TGTGCCAGTAGTGCCCCCTTTAGGGGTACAGATCAGCCCCAGCATTTT. It translates to CASSAPFRGTDQPQHF. The rearrangement links TRBV19 to TRBJ1-5, with a tentative D call TRBD1 (5 bases). The V gene lost 5 bases and the J gene lost 5 bases, with 19 bases spanning the gap. Germline V CDR1 and CDR2: LNHDA, SQIVND (reference sequence). The CDR3 covers 16 residues.

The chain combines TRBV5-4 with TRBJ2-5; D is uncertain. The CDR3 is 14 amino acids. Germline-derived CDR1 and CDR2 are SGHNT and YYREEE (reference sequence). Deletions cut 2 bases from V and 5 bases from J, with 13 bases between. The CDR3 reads CASSFRPVSETQYF. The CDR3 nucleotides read TGTGCCAGCAGCTTCAGGCCCGTCAGTGAGACCCAGTACTTC.

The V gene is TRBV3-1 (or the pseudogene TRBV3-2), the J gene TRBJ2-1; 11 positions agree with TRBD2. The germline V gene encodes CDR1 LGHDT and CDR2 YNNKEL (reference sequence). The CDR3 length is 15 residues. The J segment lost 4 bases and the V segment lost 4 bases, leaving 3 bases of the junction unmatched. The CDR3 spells CASSLIAGGYNEQFF. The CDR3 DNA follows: TGTGCCAGCAGCCTTATAGCGGGAGGGTACAATGAGCAGTTCTTC.

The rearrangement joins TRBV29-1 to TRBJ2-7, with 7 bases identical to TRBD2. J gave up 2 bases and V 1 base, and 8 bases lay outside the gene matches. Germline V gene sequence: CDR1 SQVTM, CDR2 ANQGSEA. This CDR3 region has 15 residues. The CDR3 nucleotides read TGCAGCGTTGAAGTGGCGGGAGATTACCCCTACGAGCAGTACTTC. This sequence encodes CSVEVAGDYPYEQYF.

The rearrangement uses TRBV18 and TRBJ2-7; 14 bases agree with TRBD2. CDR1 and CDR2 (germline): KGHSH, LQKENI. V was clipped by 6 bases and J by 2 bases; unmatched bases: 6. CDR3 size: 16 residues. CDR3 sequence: CASSEGTSGSPYEQYF. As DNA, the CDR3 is TGTGCCAGCTCGGAAGGGACTAGCGGGAGCCCCTACGAGCAGTACTTC.